This passage covers 5 T cell receptor beta chains from one sample sequenced in a study of shared clonotypes between healthy human individuals. Produced via immunoSEQ multiplex PCR; TCRdb's table is partial and in-frame only. The sample has approximately 530,000 clones; about 96% are singletons. Specimen: naive CD4+ T cells sorted from blood. Subset denoted: CD45RA+ positively selected. The receptors originated from a woman in her 30s in good health.

The chain uses TRBV28 and TRBJ2-7; tentatively, D is TRBD2 (5 bases). The ends were cut back, 6 bases at V and 1 base at J, with 19 bases in the middle. Germline V gives CDR1 MDHEN, CDR2 SYDVKM. The CDR3 is 16 amino acids. CDR3 DNA: TGTGCCAGCAGCCCGAACAGATTGGGAGAATCCTACGAGCAGTACTTC. Protein product: CASSPNRLGESYEQYF.

With regard to this clone: The identical CDR3 is also encoded by other nucleotide sequences in the sample. The genes are TRBV28 and TRBJ1-4, with D perhaps matching TRBD1 (6 bases). The CDR3 loop spans 12 amino acids. Germline V lookup: CDR1 MDHEN, CDR2 SYDVKM. V lost 3 bases and J lost 8, with 7 bases in between. For the CDR3, the DNA is TGTGCCAGCAGTTTGCAGGGGGAAAAACTGTTTTTT. Translation gives CASSLQGEKLFF. The variable domain in full, with the rest retrieved from reference TRBV28 and TRBJ1-4, is DVKVTQSSRYLVKRTGEKVFLECVQDMDHENMFWYRQDPGLGLRLIYFSYDVKMKEKGDIPEGYSVSREKKERFSLILESASTNQTSMYLCASSLQGEKLFFGSGTQLSVL.

This clone was picked up one time. This rearrangement joins TRBV28 to TRBJ1-2; a weak D match, TRBD1 (6 bases). Between the trimmed V and J ends, which lost 8 bases and 1 base, there was a span of 17 bases. The V gene's germline CDR1 is MDHEN and CDR2 SYDVKM. There are 15 residues in the CDR3. CDR3 nucleotides: TGTGCCAGCGGCAGTGGGGGCGACAGTAACTATGGCTACACCTTC. Translation gives CASGSGGDSNYGYTF.

V and J are TRBV27 and TRBJ1-1; no firm D call. V lost 7 bases to trimming and J lost 4 bases, with 13 bases between them. In germline, CDR1 is MNHEY, CDR2 SMNVEV (reference sequence). This CDR3 has 13 amino acids. CDR3 residues: CASTNSGSTEAFF. CDR3 coding DNA: TGTGCCAGCACCAATAGTGGGAGCACTGAAGCTTTCTTT.

In DNA form, the CDR3 reads TGCAGCGCAGAACCGGGACAGGGGGCTGGCGAGCAGTACTTC. This translates into CSAEPGQGAGEQYF. V gene TRBV29-1 combines with J gene TRBJ2-7; 12 bases are a match to TRBD1. From germline, CDR1 is SQVTM and CDR2 ANQGSEA. Trimming cost V 7 bases and J 6 bases; bases outside gene matches: 10. The CDR3 contains 14 residues.